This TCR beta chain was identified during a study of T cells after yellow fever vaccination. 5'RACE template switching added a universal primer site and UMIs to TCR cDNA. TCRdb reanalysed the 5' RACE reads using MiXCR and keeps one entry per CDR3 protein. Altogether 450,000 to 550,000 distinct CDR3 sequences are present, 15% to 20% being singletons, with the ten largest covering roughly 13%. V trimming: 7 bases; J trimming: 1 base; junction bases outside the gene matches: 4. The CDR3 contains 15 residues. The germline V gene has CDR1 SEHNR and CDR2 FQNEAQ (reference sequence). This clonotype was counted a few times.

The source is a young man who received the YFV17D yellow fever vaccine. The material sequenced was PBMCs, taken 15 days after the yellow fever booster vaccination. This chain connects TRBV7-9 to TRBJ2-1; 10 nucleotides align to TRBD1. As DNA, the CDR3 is TGTGCCAGCAACCCGGGACAGGGGTCCTACAATGAGCAGTTCTTC. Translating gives CASNPGQGSYNEQFF.